One sample yielded the 32 T cell receptor beta chains listed below, sequenced in a study of T cell responses to AZD1222 COVID-19 vaccine. Produced via immunoSEQ multiplex PCR; TCRdb's table is partial and in-frame only. The data contain approximately 52,000 clones, roughly 87% of them singletons. The sequencing here drew on peripheral blood, taken 28 days after the second AZD1222 dose. These receptors were obtained from an adult who received the AZD1222 COVID-19 vaccine.

In its sample, this clone was seen once. V and J are TRBV10-3 and TRBJ2-3, with 10 positions matching TRBD2. V lost 0 bases and J lost 6; bases outside the gene matches: 6. The CDR3 is made up of 16 amino acids. Germline V CDR1 and CDR2: ENHRY, SYGVKD. CDR3 sequence (DNA): TGTGCCATCAGTGAGTCAGCTAGCGGGAGAGGCGATACGCAGTATTTT. It is translated as CAISESASGRGDTQYF.

The chain couples TRBV4-2 to TRBJ2-7, with D possibly being TRBD2 (5 bases). The CDR3 spans 14 residues. The ends were cut back, 1 base at V and 0 bases at J, with 7 bases in the middle. Germline CDR1 LGHNA, CDR2 YNFKEQ. The DNA for the CDR3 is TGTGCCAGCAGCCAAGGCGGGTACTCCTACGAGCAGTACTTC. As protein: CASSQGGYSYEQYF.

The rearrangement uses TRBV19 and TRBJ2-7; D possibly corresponds to TRBD1 (6 bases). The germline V and J ends were trimmed by 6 bases and 2 bases, with 11 bases remaining between them. The CDR3 runs to 13 residues. In germline, CDR1 is LNHDA, CDR2 SQIVND (reference sequence). This chain's CDR3 is CASRGDKTYEQYF. DNA of the CDR3: TGTGCCAGTAGAGGGGACAAGACCTACGAGCAGTACTTC.

The rearrangement joins TRBV27 to TRBJ2-3; D is unclear. The CDR3 runs 14 residues. Between the trimmed V and J ends, which lost 5 bases and 4 bases, there was a span of 13 bases. The germline V gene has CDR1 MNHEY and CDR2 SMNVEV (reference sequence). In DNA form, the CDR3 reads TGTGCCAGCAGTCCAGACCTGGGCGCAGATACGCAGTATTTT. The encoded protein is CASSPDLGADTQYF.

The V and J genes are TRBV3-1 (or the pseudogene TRBV3-2) and TRBJ1-3, with TRBD1 matching over 7 bases. V trimming: 5 bases; J trimming: 1 base; junction bases outside the gene matches: 8. CDR1 LGHDT and CDR2 YNNKEL come from the germline V gene (reference sequence). The CDR3 runs to 16 residues. The CDR3 DNA sequence: TGTGCCAGCAGCAACCCCCTGACAGGGTCTGGAAACACCATATATTTT. This translates into CASSNPLTGSGNTIYF.

This chain's CDR3 is CASTLSRGAGELFF. In nucleotides, the CDR3 is TGTGCCAGCACCCTTAGCCGAGGGGCCGGGGAGCTGTTTTTT. The rearrangement links TRBV2 to TRBJ2-2; either TRBD1 or TRBD2 may fit D (5 bases each). Per germline, CDR1 SNHLY and CDR2 FYNNEI. The CDR3 is made up of 14 amino acids. Trimming took 7 bases from V and 6 from J, leaving 15 bases between them.

The chain employs TRBV6-2 or TRBV6-3 and TRBJ1-5; 9 bases match TRBD1. Per germline, CDR1 MNHEY and CDR2 SVGEGT. V was pared by 0 bases and J by 6 bases, with 6 bases of the junction left unmatched. CDR3 size: 16 residues. CDR3 nucleotides: TGTGCCAGCAGTTACTCCGGACAGGGGTCCGGTCAGCCCCAGCATTTT. This translates into CASSYSGQGSGQPQHF.

The chain combines TRBV29-1 with TRBJ2-2; the match to TRBD1 covers 8 bases. The junction had 5 bases not matched to a gene; V was cut back by 4 bases and J by 7 bases. The CDR3 runs to 13 residues. Germline assignment: CDR1 SQVTM and CDR2 ANQGSEA. The CDR3 reads CSVADRAGGELFF. Here the CDR3 DNA reads TGCAGCGTTGCGGACAGGGCCGGCGGGGAGCTGTTTTTT.

This chain connects TRBV14 to TRBJ2-7; TRBD2 is a possible D gene (6 bases). Germline V CDR1 and CDR2: SGHDN, FVKESK. V was trimmed by 2 bases and J by 6 bases, leaving 11 bases between them. The CDR3 totals 13 residues. CDR3 loop: CASSQRNGGEQYF. For the CDR3, the DNA is TGTGCCAGCAGCCAACGAAACGGGGGCGAGCAGTACTTC. Full variable domain (missing parts from reference TRBV14 and TRBJ2-7): EAGVTQFPSHSVIEKGQTVTLRCDPISGHDNLYWYRRVMGKEIKFLLHFVKESKQDESGMPNNRFLAERTGGTYSTLKVQPAELEDSGVYFCASSQRNGGEQYFGPGTRLTVT.

The gene calls are TRBV29-1 and TRBJ2-1; D is unclear. The CDR3 contains 15 residues. V was clipped by 3 bases and J by 0 bases, with 12 bases between them. Germline V gene lookup returns CDR1 SQVTM and CDR2 ANQGSEA. The CDR3 is CSVDLGRSSYNEQFF. Here the CDR3 DNA reads TGCAGCGTTGACTTGGGTAGGAGCTCCTACAATGAGCAGTTCTTC.

The chain combines TRBV27 with TRBJ2-7; tentatively, D is TRBD2 (5 bases). The CDR3 consists of 16 residues. Trimming removed 2 bases from V and 7 bases from J, with 21 bases in between. Looked up from germline, CDR1 is MNHEY and CDR2 is SMNVEV (reference sequence). The CDR3 sequence is CASSLRESPPLDEQYF. CDR3 coding DNA: TGTGCCAGCAGTTTAAGGGAGTCACCCCCTCTAGATGAGCAGTACTTC.

This clone was seen only once. The V gene is TRBV3-1 (or the pseudogene TRBV3-2), the J gene TRBJ2-5, with 10 nucleotides matching TRBD2. CDR1 LGHDT and CDR2 YNNKEL come from the germline V gene (reference sequence). The CDR3 consists of 16 residues. V dropped 2 bases and J dropped 5; count of bases not matched to a gene: 8. As DNA, the CDR3 is TGTGCCAGCAGCCAATTCCTAGCGGGAGCGGGGGAGACCCAGTACTTC. This translates into CASSQFLAGAGETQYF.

Regarding this clone: Compared with germline, one end of the junction differs, possibly owing to a read error. The chain is built from TRBV18 and TRBJ1-4, with no clear D. The CDR3 runs 14 residues. Germline assignment: CDR1 KGHSH and CDR2 LQKENI. For the CDR3, the DNA is TGTGCCAGCTCGCCACAGCAAACTAATGAAAAACTGTTTTTT. This encodes CASSPQQTNEKLFF.

This chain connects TRBV5-1 to TRBJ1-2; tentatively, D is TRBD1 (6 bases). The CDR3 is 15 amino acids. CDR1 and CDR2 from the germline V gene are SGHRS and YFSETQ. Trimming removed 4 bases at V and 7 bases at J, with 20 bases between. The CDR3 sequence is CASSVGGPAKGGYTF. The CDR3 region has the DNA TGCGCCAGCAGCGTGGGGGGGCCGGCTAAGGGTGGCTACACCTTC. Full variable domain (remainder filled in from reference TRBV5-1 and TRBJ1-2): KAGVTQTPRYLIKTRGQQVTLSCSPISGHRSVSWYQQTPGQGLQFLFEYFSETQRNKGNFPGRFSGRQFSNSRSEMNVSTLELGDSALYLCASSVGGPAKGGYTFGSGTRLTVV.

This sequence joins TRBV7-9 and TRBJ2-7, with TRBD2 matching over 7 bases. The CDR3 extends over 14 amino acids. Unmatched junction bases numbered 12, after V lost 4 bases and J lost 9 bases. Per the germline V gene, CDR1 is SEHNR and CDR2 is FQNEAQ (reference sequence). The CDR3 coding sequence is TGTGCCAGCAGCTCACCTGGACTAGGGGCCGCGCAGTACTTC. It specifies CASSSPGLGAAQYF.

The chain couples TRBV6-2 or TRBV6-3 to TRBJ2-3; D not resolved. Trimming removed 2 bases from V and 4 bases from J, with 1 base in between. This CDR3 region has 11 residues. CDR1 and CDR2 (germline): MNHEY, SVGEGT. The CDR3 DNA follows: TGTGCCAGCAGTTACCCAGATACGCAGTATTTT. Its translation is CASSYPDTQYF.

The V call is TRBV11-2, the J call TRBJ1-1, with D unresolved. CDR1 and CDR2 from the germline V gene are SGHAT and FQNNGV. V lost 5 bases and J lost 6, with 10 bases in between. The CDR3 is made up of 12 amino acids. The DNA of the CDR3 is TGTGCCAGCAGCCCCTTCCGGGCTGAAGCTTTCTTT. It yields the protein CASSPFRAEAFF.

This clone has a handful of counts. The rearrangement links TRBV7-3 to TRBJ2-3; D unresolved. CDR1 is SGHTA and CDR2 is FQGTGA in the germline V gene. This CDR3 contains 12 residues. V was clipped by 3 bases and J by 1 base, with 2 bases between them. CDR3 sequence reads: CASSLGTDTQYF. The CDR3 region has the DNA TGTGCCAGCAGCTTGGGCACAGATACGCAGTATTTT.

This chain uses TRBV10-3 with TRBJ2-1, with D uncertain. Germline-derived CDR1 and CDR2 are ENHRY and SYGVKD. Trimming shortened V by 4 bases and J by 2 bases, and 15 bases separated the two germline ends. The CDR3 runs to 16 residues. CDR3 coding DNA: TGTGCCATCAGTGTTCCCCCTGATAAAGCCTACAATGAGCAGTTCTTC. Encoded protein: CAISVPPDKAYNEQFF.

This chain links TRBV28 with TRBJ2-2; maybe TRBD1 (5 bases). In germline, CDR1 is MDHEN, CDR2 SYDVKM. V was trimmed by 4 bases and J by 5 bases, leaving 23 bases between them. The CDR3 consists of 18 residues. Here the CDR3 DNA reads TGTGCCAGCAGTTCCCTAGGACGGAGCAGGGCCCAAACCGGGGAGCTGTTTTTT. Amino acid sequence: CASSSLGRSRAQTGELFF.

The chain employs TRBV9 and TRBJ2-1; 9 nucleotides agree with TRBD2. Germline CDR1 and CDR2: SGDLS and YYNGEE. Trimming took 7 bases from V and 9 from J; bases not matched to a gene: 11. The CDR3 consists of 14 residues. CDR3 DNA sequence: TGTGCCAGCGGCGGGGGGGACTTCCGCCGTGAGCAGTTCTTC. Translation: CASGGGDFRREQFF.

The chain recombines TRBV15 with TRBJ2-3; 7 bases fit TRBD2. Trimming at V came to 2 bases and at J to 2 bases, leaving 10 bases not matched to a gene. CDR1 LNHNV and CDR2 YYDKDF come from the germline V gene (reference sequence). The CDR3 covers 17 residues. The CDR3 DNA sequence: TGTGCCACCAGCAGATATAGCGGGTCGGGCTCCACAGATACGCAGTATTTT. Translated, it gives CATSRYSGSGSTDTQYF.

The V gene is TRBV6-4, the J gene TRBJ1-5; 9 bases are a match to TRBD1. Germline trimming cut 2 bases from V and 7 bases from J; bases unmatched to any gene: 15. The CDR3 loop spans 18 amino acids. The germline gives CDR1 MRHNA, CDR2 SNTAGT. Here the CDR3 reads CASSDQRTGAKRRQPQHF. Here the CDR3 DNA reads TGTGCCAGCAGTGACCAACGGACAGGGGCCAAAAGGCGGCAGCCCCAGCATTTT.

This clone was picked up a small number of times. V is TRBV28 and J is TRBJ2-7, with D perhaps matching TRBD1 (6 bases). There are 15 residues in the CDR3. The germline V gene encodes CDR1 MDHEN and CDR2 SYDVKM. V lost 5 bases and J lost 6, with 20 bases in between. The CDR3 nucleotides read TGTGCCAGCAGTAAACGAGGGGACAAGGGAAGCGAGCAGTACTTC. Its translation is CASSKRGDKGSEQYF.

The chain recombines TRBV12-3 or TRBV12-4 with TRBJ2-5; D uncertain. The germline V and J ends were trimmed by 3 bases and 4 bases, with 6 bases remaining between them. The CDR3 is made up of 12 amino acids. CDR3 DNA sequence: TGTGCCAGCAGTTTTGGTGGAGAGACCCAGTACTTC. As protein: CASSFGGETQYF.

The genes are TRBV4-2 and TRBJ2-3; D possibly corresponds to TRBD2 (6 bases). CDR1 and CDR2 (germline): LGHNA, YNFKEQ. This CDR3 is 13 amino acids long. Trimming shortened V by 4 bases and J by 9 bases, and 14 bases separated the two germline ends. The CDR3 DNA reads TGTGCCAGCAGCCTGGGACGCCGGGAGACGCAGTATTTT. This codes for CASSLGRRETQYF.

Here the CDR3 reads CASSRQREGPTDTQYF. The CDR3 region has the DNA TGTGCCAGCAGTCGCCAGCGGGAGGGCCCCACAGATACGCAGTATTTT. The chain carries TRBV27 and TRBJ2-3, with 10 positions matching TRBD2. V trimming: 5 bases; J trimming: 2 bases; junction bases outside the gene matches: 7. Germline assignment: CDR1 MNHEY and CDR2 SMNVEV (reference sequence). CDR3 length: 16 residues.

The gene calls are TRBV5-1 and TRBJ1-5, with D possibly matching TRBD1 (5 bases). Between the trimmed V and J ends, which lost 3 bases and 3 bases, there was a span of 7 bases. CDR1 and CDR2 (germline): SGHRS, YFSETQ. This CDR3 contains 13 residues. CDR3 residues: CASSWGLNQPQHF. The CDR3, as DNA: TGCGCCAGCAGCTGGGGACTCAATCAGCCCCAGCATTTT.

The V and J genes are TRBV6-2 or TRBV6-3 and TRBJ1-2; D is undetermined. Germline V gene data show CDR1 as MNHEY and CDR2 as SVGEGT. This CDR3 has 12 amino acids. V gave up 2 bases and J gave up 6 bases, with 7 bases separating them. The CDR3 here is CASSYGVDGYTF. As DNA, the CDR3 is TGTGCCAGCAGTTACGGTGTCGATGGCTACACCTTC.

This sequence joins TRBV4-1 and TRBJ1-3; D possibly corresponds to TRBD1 (5 bases). V was pared by 0 bases and J by 0 bases, with 21 bases between. Germline V gene lookup returns CDR1 MGHRA and CDR2 YSYEKL. This CDR3 has 20 residues. The CDR3 is CASSQDKVGGVIFSGNTIYF. In DNA form, the CDR3 reads TGCGCCAGCAGCCAAGATAAAGTGGGGGGGGTAATTTTCTCTGGAAACACCATATATTTT.

The chain carries TRBV27 and TRBJ1-6; 9 nucleotides agree with TRBD1. Germline values: CDR1 MNHEY, CDR2 SMNVEV (reference sequence). The CDR3 runs to 16 residues. Unmatched junction bases numbered 7, after V lost 3 bases and J lost 7 bases. The DNA of the CDR3 is TGTGCCAGCAGTTTTGGGGGGACAGGGCGCAATTCACCCCTCCACTTT. This translates into CASSFGGTGRNSPLHF.

V is TRBV5-1 and J is TRBJ2-1; 8 nucleotides align to TRBD2. J was trimmed by 5 bases and V by 1 base; bases with no gene match: 5. Germline assignment: CDR1 SGHRS and CDR2 YFSETQ. The CDR3 totals 15 residues. This CDR3 reads CASSLPGGPNNEQFF. The CDR3 DNA follows: TGCGCCAGCAGCTTGCCGGGAGGGCCGAACAATGAGCAGTTCTTC. Variable domain in full (rest from reference TRBV5-1 and TRBJ2-1): KAGVTQTPRYLIKTRGQQVTLSCSPISGHRSVSWYQQTPGQGLQFLFEYFSETQRNKGNFPGRFSGRQFSNSRSEMNVSTLELGDSALYLCASSLPGGPNNEQFFGPGTRLTVL.